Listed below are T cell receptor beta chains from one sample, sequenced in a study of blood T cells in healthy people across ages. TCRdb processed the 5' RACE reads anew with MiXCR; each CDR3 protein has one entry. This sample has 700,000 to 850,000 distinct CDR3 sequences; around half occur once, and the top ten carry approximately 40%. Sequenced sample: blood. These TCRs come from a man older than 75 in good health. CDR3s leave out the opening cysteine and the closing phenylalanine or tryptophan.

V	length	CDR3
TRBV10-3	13	AISGIGPPNTEAF
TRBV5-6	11	ASSEGGVYGYT
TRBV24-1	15	ATSDNGRISGANVLT
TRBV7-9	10	ASSLALAPLH
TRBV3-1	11	ASSQGGAGEQF
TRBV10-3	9	AIRDSGEQY
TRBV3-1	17	ASSHKPGQARSGANVLT
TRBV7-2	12	ASSPRLGSSPLH
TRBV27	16	ASMGGGHATSGANVLT
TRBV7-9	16	ASSSRRGRSGGSYEQY
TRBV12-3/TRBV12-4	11	ASSLGTGGEQY
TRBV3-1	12	ASRHRQGNTEAF
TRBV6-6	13	ASSYSAGAVYEQY
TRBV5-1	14	ASSLARTLYQETQY
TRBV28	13	ASSGSGRVEETQY
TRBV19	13	ASSGTVLSNQPQH
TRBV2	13	ASSEFSGAQETQY
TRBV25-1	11	ASSEESGGVQY
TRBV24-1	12	ATVEQQLGPEAF
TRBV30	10	AWGSGNYEQY
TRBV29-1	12	SVARDSSGYGYT
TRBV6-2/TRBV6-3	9	ASSYVLEAF
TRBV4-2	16	ASSQGLVAASVLSEQY
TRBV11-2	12	ASGRTSGSNEQF
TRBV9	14	ASSVANRATNTEAF
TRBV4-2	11	ASSQELSYEQY
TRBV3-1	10	ASSPRPNEQF
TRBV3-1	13	ASSQIAGAAYEQY
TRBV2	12	ASSVGQGNSPLH
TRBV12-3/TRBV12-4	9	ASSLATEAF
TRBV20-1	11	SAMGEGSYEQY
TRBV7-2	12	ASSEARGSYEQY
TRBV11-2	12	ASRRPGQNYGYT
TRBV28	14	ASSPTLGLGFNEQY
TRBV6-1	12	ASAGGVAKNIQY
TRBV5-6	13	ASSLGGTANYEQY
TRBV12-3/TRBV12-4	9	ASKNRGEQY
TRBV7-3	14	ASSPGGSRAYNEQF
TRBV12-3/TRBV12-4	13	ASSPPGQGIRYAY
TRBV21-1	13	ASSGPRTGFYEQY
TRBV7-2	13	ASSFAGAMNTEAF
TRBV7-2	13	ASSRPDRGDYGYT
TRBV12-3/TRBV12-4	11	ASSFTPSDGYT
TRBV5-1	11	ASSSDWKETQY
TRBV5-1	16	ASSLGLTGISNTGELF
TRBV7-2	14	ASSQQGLGGNQPQH
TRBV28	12	ASTTPPRKGEQY
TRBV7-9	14	ASSEARLAGGYEQF
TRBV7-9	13	ASSPGTRGLQPQH
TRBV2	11	ASVGTEQETQY
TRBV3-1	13	ASSQEPSRGYEQY